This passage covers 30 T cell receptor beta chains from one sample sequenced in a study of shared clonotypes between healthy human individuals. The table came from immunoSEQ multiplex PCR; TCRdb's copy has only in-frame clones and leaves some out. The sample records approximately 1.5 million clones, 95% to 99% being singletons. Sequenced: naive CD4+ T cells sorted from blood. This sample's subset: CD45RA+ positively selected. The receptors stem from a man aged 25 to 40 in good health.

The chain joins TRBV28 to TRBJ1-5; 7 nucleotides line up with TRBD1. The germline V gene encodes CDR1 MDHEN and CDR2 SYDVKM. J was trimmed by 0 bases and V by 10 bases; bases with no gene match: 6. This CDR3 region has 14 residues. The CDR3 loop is CATMGQNSNQPQHF. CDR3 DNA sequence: TGTGCCACCATGGGACAGAATAGCAATCAGCCCCAGCATTTT.

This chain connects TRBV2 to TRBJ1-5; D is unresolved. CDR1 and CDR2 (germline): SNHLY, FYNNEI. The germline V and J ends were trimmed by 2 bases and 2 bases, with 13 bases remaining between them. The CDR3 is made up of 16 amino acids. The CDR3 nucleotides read TGTGCCAGCAGTGAACAGACTGGAGTTGGCAATCAGCCCCAGCATTTT. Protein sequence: CASSEQTGVGNQPQHF.

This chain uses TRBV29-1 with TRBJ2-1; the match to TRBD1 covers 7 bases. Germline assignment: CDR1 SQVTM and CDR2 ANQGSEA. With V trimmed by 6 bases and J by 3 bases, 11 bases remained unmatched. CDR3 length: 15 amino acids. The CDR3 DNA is TGCAGCGTCCCAGGTGGCAGGGGGTTCTACAATGAGCAGTTCTTC. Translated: CSVPGGRGFYNEQFF.

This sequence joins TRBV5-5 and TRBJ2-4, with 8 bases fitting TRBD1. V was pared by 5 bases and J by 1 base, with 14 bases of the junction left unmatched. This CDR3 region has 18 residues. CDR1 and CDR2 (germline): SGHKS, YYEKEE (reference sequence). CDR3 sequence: CASRPGAGGLGAKNIQYF. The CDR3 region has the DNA TGTGCCAGCAGACCCGGTGCAGGGGGCCTTGGGGCCAAAAACATTCAGTACTTC. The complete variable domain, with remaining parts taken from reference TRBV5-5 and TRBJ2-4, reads DAGVTQSPTHLIKTRGQQVTLRCSPISGHKSVSWYQQVLGQGPQFIFQYYEKEERGRGNFPDRFSARQFPNYSSELNVNALLLGDSALYLCASRPGAGGLGAKNIQYFGAGTRLSVL.

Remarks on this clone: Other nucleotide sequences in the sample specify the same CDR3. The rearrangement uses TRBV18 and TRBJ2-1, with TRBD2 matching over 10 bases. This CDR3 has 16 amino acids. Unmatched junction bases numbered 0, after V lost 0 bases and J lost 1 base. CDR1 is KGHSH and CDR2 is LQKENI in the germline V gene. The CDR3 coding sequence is TGTGCCAGCTCACCACCTAGCGGGGGGTCCTACAATGAGCAGTTCTTC. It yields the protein CASSPPSGGSYNEQFF.

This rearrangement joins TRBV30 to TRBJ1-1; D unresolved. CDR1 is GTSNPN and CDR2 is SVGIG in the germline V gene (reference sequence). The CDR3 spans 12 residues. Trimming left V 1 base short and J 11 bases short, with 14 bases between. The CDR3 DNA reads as TGTGCCTGGAGTGCTTATGGTGGGGTGGCTTTCTTT. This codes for CAWSAYGGVAFF.

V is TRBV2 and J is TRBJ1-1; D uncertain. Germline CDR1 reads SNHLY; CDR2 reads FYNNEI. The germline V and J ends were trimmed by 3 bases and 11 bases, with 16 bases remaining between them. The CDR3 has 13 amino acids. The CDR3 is CASSENIAEAAFF. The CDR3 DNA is TGTGCCAGCAGTGAGAACATAGCCGAAGCGGCTTTCTTT.

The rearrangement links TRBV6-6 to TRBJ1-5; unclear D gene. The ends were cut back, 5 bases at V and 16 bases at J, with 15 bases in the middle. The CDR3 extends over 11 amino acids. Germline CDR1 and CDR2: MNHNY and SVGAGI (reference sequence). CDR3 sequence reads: CASSTDGVGHF. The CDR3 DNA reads TGTGCCAGCAGTACGGACGGCGTTGGACATTTT.

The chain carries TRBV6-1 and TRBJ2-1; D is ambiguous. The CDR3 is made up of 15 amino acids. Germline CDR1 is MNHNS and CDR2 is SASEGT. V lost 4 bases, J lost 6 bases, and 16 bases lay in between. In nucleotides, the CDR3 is TGTGCCAGCAGTGCCTTGACAAAATCTGGCAATGAGCAGTTCTTC. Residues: CASSALTKSGNEQFF.

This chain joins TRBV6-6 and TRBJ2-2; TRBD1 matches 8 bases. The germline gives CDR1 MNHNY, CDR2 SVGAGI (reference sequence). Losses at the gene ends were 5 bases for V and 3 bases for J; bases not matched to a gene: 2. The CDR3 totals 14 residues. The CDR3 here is CASSIQGDTGELFF. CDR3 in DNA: TGTGCCAGCAGTATACAGGGGGACACCGGGGAGCTGTTTTTT.

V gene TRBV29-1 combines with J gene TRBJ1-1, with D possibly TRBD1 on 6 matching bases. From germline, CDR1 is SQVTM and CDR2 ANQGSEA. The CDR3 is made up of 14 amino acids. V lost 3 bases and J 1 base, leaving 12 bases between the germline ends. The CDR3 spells CSVDWGAGNTEAFF. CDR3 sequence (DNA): TGCAGCGTTGATTGGGGGGCAGGGAACACTGAAGCTTTCTTT.

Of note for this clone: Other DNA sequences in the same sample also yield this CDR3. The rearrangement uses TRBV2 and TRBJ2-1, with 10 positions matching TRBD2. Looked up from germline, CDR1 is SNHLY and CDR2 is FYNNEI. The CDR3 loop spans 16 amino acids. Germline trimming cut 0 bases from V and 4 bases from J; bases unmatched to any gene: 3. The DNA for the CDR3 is TGTGCCAGCAGTGAAGCGGGACTAGCGACATACAATGAGCAGTTCTTC. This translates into CASSEAGLATYNEQFF. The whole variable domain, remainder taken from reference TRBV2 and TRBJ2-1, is EPEVTQTPSHQVTQMGQEVILRCVPISNHLYFYWYRQILGQKVEFLVSFYNNEISEKSEIFDDQFSVERPDGSNFTLKIRSTKLEDSAMYFCASSEAGLATYNEQFFGPGTRLTVL.

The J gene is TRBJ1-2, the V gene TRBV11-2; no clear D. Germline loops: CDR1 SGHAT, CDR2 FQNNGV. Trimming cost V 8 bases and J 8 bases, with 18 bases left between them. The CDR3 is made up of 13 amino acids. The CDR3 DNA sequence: TGTGCCAGCGAAATCAGACCTGCGGGCGGCTACACCTTC. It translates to CASEIRPAGGYTF.

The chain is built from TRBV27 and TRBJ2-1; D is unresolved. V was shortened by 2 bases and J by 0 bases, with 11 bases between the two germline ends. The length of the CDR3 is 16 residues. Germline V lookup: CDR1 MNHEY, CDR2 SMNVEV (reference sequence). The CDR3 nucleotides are TGTGCCAGCAGTTTACTGGGGTCGAGCTCCTACAATGAGCAGTTCTTC. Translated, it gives CASSLLGSSSYNEQFF.

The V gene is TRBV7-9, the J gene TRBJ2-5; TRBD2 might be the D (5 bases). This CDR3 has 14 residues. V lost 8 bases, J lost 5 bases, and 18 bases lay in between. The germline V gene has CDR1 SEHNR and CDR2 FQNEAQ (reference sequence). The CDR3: CASSALGRGETQYF. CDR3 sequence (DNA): TGTGCCAGCTCCGCTCTGGGCCGAGGGGAGACCCAGTACTTC.

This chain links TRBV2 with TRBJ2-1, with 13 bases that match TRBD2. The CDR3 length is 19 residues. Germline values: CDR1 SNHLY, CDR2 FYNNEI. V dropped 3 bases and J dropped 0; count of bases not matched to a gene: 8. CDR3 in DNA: TGTGCCAGCAGTGAGTGGACTAGCGGGAGCCCCAGCTCCTACAATGAGCAGTTCTTC. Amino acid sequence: CASSEWTSGSPSSYNEQFF.

This CDR3 is CASSPHSGRWSDTQYF. Written as DNA, the CDR3 is TGTGCCAGCAGCCCCCATAGCGGGAGGTGGTCAGATACGCAGTATTTT. The rearrangement links TRBV7-2 to TRBJ2-3; 10 positions agree with TRBD2. The CDR3 runs 16 residues. Trimming at V came to 5 bases and at J to 4 bases, leaving 9 bases not matched to a gene. The V gene's germline CDR1 is SGHTA and CDR2 FQGNSA.

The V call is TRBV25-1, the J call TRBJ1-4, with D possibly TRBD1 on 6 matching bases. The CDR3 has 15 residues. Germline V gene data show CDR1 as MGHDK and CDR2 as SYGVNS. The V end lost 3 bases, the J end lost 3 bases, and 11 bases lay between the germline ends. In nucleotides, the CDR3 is TGTGCCAGCAGTGATCCCAGGGGTGCTAATGAAAAACTGTTTTTT. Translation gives CASSDPRGANEKLFF.

The CDR3 region has the DNA TGTGCCAGCTCGGTAACAGGGGGGGGCGAGCCCCAGCATTTT. Encoded protein: CASSVTGGGEPQHF. V and J are TRBV19 and TRBJ1-5, with 8 positions matching TRBD1. In germline, CDR1 is LNHDA, CDR2 SQIVND (reference sequence). The CDR3 length is 14 residues. Losses at the gene ends were 9 bases for V and 8 bases for J; bases not matched to a gene: 12.

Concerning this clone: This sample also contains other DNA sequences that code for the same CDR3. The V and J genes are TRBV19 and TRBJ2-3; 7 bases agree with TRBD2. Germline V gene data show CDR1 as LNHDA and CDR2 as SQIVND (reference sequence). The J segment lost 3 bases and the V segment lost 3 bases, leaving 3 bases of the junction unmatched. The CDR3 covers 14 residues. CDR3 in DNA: TGTGCCAGTAGTATCGCGGGAGTAACAGATACGCAGTATTTT. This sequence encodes CASSIAGVTDTQYF.

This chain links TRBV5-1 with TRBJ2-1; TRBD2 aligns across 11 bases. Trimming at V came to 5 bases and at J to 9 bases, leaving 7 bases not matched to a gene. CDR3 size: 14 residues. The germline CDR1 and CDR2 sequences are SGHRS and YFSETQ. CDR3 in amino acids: CASSTVAGGGEQFF. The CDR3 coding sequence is TGCGCCAGCAGTACGGTAGCGGGAGGGGGTGAGCAGTTCTTC.

CDR3 residues: CASSQDPADAYEQYF. CDR3 coding DNA: TGTGCCAGCAGCCAAGATCCGGCAGATGCCTACGAGCAGTACTTC. This chain links TRBV4-2 with TRBJ2-7, with D uncertain. The CDR3 contains 15 residues. Trimming pared 0 bases from V and 2 bases from J, leaving 11 bases between. CDR1 LGHNA and CDR2 YNFKEQ come from the germline V gene.

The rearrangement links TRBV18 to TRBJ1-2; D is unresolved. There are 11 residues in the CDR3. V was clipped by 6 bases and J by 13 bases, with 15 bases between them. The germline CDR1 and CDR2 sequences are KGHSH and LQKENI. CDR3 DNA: TGTGCCAGCTCGCCCGACAAACTGCGCACCTTC. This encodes CASSPDKLRTF.

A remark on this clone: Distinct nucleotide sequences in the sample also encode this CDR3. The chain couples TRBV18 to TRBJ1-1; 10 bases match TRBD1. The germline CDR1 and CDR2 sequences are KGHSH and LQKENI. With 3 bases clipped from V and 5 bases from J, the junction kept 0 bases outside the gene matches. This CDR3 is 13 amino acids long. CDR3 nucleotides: TGTGCCAGCTCACCGGACAGGGGGACTGAAGCTTTCTTT. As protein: CASSPDRGTEAFF.

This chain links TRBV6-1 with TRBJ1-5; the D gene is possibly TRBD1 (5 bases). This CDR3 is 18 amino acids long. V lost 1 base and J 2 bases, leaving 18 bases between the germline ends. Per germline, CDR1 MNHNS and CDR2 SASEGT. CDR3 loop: CASSEGLLGLQGNQPQHF. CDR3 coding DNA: TGTGCCAGCAGTGAAGGTTTGTTGGGTTTACAGGGCAATCAGCCCCAGCATTTT.

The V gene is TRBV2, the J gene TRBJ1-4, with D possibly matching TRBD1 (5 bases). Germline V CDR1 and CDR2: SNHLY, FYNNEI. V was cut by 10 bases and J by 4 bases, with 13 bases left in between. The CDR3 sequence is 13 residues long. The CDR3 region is CATSWGNNEKLFF. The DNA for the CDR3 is TGTGCCACCTCTTGGGGCAATAATGAAAAACTGTTTTTT.

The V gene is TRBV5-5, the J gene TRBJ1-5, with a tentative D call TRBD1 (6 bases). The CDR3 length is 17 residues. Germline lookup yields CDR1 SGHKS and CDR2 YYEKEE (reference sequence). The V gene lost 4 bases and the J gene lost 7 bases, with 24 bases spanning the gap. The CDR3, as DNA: TGTGCCAGCAGCCAAGGGTGGGGAACAGGGAAACGACAGCCCCAGCATTTT. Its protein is CASSQGWGTGKRQPQHF.

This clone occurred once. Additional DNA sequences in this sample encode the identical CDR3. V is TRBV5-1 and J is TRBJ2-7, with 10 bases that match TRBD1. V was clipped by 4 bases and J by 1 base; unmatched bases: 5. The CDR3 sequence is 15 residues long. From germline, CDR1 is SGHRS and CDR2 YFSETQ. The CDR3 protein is CASSPGQGRSYEQYF. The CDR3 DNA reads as TGCGCCAGCAGCCCGGGACAGGGGCGATCCTACGAGCAGTACTTC.

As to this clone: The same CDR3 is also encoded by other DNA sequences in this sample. This CDR3 reads CASSLVYEQYF. The CDR3 region has the DNA TGTGCCAGCAGCTTGGTCTACGAGCAGTACTTC. V and J are TRBV7-2 and TRBJ2-7; D remains ambiguous. This CDR3 has 11 amino acids. V lost 3 bases and J 3 bases, leaving 3 bases between the germline ends. The germline V gene has CDR1 SGHTA and CDR2 FQGNSA.

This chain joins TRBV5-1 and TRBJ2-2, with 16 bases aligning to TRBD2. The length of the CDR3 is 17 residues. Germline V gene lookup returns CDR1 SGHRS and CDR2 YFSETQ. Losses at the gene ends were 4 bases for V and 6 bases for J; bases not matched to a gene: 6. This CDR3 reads CASSAGLAGGPSGELFF. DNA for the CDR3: TGCGCCAGCAGCGCGGGACTAGCGGGAGGGCCGTCCGGGGAGCTGTTTTTT.